This TCR beta chain was sequenced for a study of molecular identifiers for immune sequencing clone quantification listed by TCRdb under 2018. As for the study more broadly: For a replicate experiment, the RNA from either around 20,000 or 99,000 naive CD8 T cells was divided into five aliquots, and four of those aliquots went on to sequencing. This methods study benchmarked molecular-identifier clustering-based TCR repertoire sequencing (MIDCIRS) and TCR RNA copy counting, using CD8 T cells to do so. General study outcomes and caveats: In CMV-specific effector cells, over 98% of molecules were held by clones above 20 RNA copies, whereas under 1% of molecules were held by such clones in naive cells. Spiked-in Jurkat TCR RNA (approximately 9 copies' worth), which is not part of the donor repertoire, was contained in the naive libraries. Even against a background of some 1 million naive CD8 T cells, spiked-in Jurkat TCR RNA amounting to a single cell's worth was reported to be detectable. Identical TCR molecules sharing a barcode could cause highly expanded clone sizes to be underestimated. Without barcode sub-clustering, chimeric consensus sequences inflated TCR diversity; chimeras reached as high as 47%. Around 2.8 recovered TCR RNA copies per cell were obtained by modeling, versus about ten by digital PCR, implying a capture efficiency of 25% to 30%.

Library preparation was by PCR. Sequenced using a NextSeq 500. Bulk TCR libraries were prepared as previously described, using TCR primers listed in Table S5. Total RNA was purified with the Qiagen AllPrep DNA/RNA kit. Reads from multiple sequencing runs of the same library were pooled before analysis. For the original study's pipeline: Reads were retained only if the reads had an exact TCR constant sequence, and the retained reads were trimmed to 150 nt and grouped according to their 12-nt molecular barcodes. Reads inside each barcode group were sub-clustered using a 15% Levenshtein threshold, and a quality-weighted consensus sequence was constructed for each RNA molecule. Non-functional sequences were discarded, and so were lower-count sequences lying one edit away from another sequence. Barcode sub-clusters with fewer than 20% of the maximum read count were removed, based on fitting two negative binomial distributions. The public reads were run again by TCRdb, first through fastp at Q25 and then through MiXCR, and only productive beta chains were kept. Entries that share a CDR3 protein sequence are merged under the most common genes and DNA. The V and J calls and clone size come from TCRdb's table, not from the authors' own analysis. The sample table shows some 100,000 distinct CDR3 sequences, and roughly a third are seen once. Clones ranked in the top ten supply approximately 3.8% of the sample.

A note on this clonotype: The antigen it recognizes is unknown. No much larger clone is present one base from it, and per-base qualities are unavailable.

Reading the germline V gene gives CDR1 SGHDT and CDR2 YYEEEE. V loses 3 bases of germline sequence and J loses 6 bases, and the interval between the two ends is 9 bases. Inclusive of the bounding cysteine and phenylalanine, the CDR3 is 12 residues long. Kept here is only the CDR3 DNA, which spans 36 bases and is read in frame from base 1. Libraries of naive CD8 T cells were generated from roughly 21,000 to 960,000 sorted cells, with 10%, 30% or 50% of the purified RNA used. Naive CD8 T cells were FACS-sorted as CD8+CD4-CCR7+CD45RA+ on a BD FACSAria II into RLT Plus buffer. Detection sensitivity was tested by spiking Jurkat RNA equal to roughly ten TCR copies' worth into samples containing about 20,000-1,000,000 naive CD8 T cells. Enrichment of CD8 T cells was done with RosetteSep CD8+ T Cell Enrichment Cocktail plus Ficoll-Paque, and ACK red cell lysis came afterward.

Material for sequencing was naive CD8+ T cells from blood, with Jurkat cell RNA spiked in. The sample's cell subset or site label is to be understood as: FACS-sorted CD8+CD4-CCR7+CD45RA+ naive T cells. The receptor comes from a human donor in good health. Some libraries in this study had Jurkat cell RNA spiked in. The sequence links TRBV5-6 to TRBJ1-2; perhaps TRBD1 is the D gene, with 5 bases matching. Here the CDR3 is given as CASSSSGDGYTF. The nucleotide sequence reads as follows: TGTGCCAGCAGCTCGTCGGGGGATGGCTACACCTTC.